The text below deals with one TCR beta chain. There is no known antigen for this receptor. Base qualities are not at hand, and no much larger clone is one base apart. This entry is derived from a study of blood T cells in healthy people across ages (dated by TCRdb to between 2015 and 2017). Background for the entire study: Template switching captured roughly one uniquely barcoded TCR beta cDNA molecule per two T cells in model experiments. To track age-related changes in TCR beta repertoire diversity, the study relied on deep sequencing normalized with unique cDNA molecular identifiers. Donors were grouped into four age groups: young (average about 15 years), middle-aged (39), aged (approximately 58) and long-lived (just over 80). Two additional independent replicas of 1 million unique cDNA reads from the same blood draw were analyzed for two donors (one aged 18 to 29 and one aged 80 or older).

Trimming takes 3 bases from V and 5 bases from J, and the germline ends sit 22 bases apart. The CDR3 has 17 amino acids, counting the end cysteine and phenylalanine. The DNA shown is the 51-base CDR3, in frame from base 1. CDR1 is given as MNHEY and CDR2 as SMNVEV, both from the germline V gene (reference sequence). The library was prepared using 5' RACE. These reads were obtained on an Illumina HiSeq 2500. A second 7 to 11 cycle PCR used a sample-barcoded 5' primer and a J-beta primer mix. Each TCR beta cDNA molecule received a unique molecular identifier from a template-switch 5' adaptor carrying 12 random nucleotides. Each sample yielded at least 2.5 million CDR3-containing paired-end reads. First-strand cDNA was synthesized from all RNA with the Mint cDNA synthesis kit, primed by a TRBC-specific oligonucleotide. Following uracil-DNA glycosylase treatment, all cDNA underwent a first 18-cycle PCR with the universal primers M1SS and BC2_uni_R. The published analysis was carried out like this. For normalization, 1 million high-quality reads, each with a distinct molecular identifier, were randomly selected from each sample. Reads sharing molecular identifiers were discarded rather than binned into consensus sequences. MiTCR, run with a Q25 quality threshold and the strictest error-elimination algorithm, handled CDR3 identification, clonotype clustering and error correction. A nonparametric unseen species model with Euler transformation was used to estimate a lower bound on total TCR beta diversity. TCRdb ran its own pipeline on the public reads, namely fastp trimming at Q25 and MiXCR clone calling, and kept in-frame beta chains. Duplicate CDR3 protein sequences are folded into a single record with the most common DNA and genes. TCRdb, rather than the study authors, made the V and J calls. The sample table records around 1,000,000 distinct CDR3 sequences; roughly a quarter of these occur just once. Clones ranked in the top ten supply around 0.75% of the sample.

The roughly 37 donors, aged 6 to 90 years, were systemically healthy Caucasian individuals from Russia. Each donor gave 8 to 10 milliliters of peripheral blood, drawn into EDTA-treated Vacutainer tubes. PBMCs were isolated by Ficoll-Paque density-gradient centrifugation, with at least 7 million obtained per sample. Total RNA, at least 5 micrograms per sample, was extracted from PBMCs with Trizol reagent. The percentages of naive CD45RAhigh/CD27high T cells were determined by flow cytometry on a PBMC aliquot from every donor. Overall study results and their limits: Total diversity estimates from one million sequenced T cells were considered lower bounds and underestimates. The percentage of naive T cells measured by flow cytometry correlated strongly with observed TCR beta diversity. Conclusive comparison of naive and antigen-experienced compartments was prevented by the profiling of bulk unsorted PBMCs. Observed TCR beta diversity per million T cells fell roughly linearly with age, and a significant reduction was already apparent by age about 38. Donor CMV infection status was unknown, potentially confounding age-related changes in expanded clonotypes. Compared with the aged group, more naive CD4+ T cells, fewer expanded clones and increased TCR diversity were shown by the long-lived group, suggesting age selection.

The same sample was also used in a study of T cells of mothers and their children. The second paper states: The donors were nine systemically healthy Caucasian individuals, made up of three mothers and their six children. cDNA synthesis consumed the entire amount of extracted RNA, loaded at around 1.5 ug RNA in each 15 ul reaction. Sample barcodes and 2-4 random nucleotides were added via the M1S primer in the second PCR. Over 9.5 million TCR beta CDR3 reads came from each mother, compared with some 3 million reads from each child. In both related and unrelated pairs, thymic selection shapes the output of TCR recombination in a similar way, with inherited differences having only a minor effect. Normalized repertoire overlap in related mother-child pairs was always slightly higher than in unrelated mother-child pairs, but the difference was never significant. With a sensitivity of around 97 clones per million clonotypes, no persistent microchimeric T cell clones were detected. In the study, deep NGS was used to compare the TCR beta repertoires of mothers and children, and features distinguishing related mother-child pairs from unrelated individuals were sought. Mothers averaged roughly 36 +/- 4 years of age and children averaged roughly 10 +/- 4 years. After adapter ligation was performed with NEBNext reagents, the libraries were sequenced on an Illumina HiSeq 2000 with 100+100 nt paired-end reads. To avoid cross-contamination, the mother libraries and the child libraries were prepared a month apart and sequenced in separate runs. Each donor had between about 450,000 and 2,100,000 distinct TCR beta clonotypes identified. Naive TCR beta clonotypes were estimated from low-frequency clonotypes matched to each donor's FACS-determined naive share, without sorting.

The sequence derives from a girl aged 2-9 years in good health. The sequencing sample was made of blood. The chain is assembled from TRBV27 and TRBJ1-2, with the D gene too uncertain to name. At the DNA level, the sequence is TGTGCCAGCAGTTTCCTCGCCTTCGACGGTACCCTATATGGCTACACCTTC. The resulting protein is CASSFLAFDGTLYGYTF.